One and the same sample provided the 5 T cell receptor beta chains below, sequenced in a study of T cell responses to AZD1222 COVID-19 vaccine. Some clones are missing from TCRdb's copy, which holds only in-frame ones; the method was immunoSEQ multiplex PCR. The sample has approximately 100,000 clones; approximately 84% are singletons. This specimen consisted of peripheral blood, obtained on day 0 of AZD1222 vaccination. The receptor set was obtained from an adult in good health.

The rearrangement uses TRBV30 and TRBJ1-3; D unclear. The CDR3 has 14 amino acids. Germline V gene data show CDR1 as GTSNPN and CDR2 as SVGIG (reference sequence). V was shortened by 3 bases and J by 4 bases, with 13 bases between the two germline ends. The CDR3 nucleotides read TGTGCCTGGAGCTCCATCCCCGGCGGAAACACCATATATTTT. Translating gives CAWSSIPGGNTIYF.

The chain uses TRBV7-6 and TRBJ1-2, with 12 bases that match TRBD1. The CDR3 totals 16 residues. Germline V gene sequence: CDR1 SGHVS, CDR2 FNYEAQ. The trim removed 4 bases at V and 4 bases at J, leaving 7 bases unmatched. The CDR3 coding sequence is TGTGCCAGCAGCTCGGGACAGGGGGCCTATGGCTATGGCTACACCTTC. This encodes CASSSGQGAYGYGYTF.

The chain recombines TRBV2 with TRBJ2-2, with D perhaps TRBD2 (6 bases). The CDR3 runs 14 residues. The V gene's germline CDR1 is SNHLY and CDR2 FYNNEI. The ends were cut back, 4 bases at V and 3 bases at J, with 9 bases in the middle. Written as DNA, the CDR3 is TGTGCCAGCAGTGGGGGGAGGTACACCGGGGAGCTGTTTTTT. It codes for CASSGGRYTGELFF.

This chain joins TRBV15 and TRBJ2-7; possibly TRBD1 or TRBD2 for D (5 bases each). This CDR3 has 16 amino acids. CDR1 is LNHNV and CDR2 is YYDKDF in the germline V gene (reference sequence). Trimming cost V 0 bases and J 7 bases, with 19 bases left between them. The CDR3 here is CATSREVGTAYWEQYF. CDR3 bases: TGTGCCACCAGCAGAGAAGTTGGGACGGCCTATTGGGAGCAGTACTTC.

CDR3 region: CASTEPGQGRTDTQYF. In DNA, the CDR3 is TGTGCCAGCACCGAGCCGGGACAGGGCCGAACAGATACGCAGTATTTT. The chain uses TRBV28 and TRBJ2-3; 9 nucleotides match TRBD1. Germline V gene data show CDR1 as MDHEN and CDR2 as SYDVKM. V was clipped by 7 bases and J by 3 bases; unmatched bases: 11. This CDR3 is 16 amino acids long.